The entry that follows covers one T cell receptor (beta chain) sequence. This sample was taken from a study of blood T cell repertoires in COVID-19. Study in general: Both acute and convalescent COVID-19 samples were obtained from the United States, Italy and Spain. Nucleic acid was either cDNA or gDNA, and it came from T cells, B-cell-depleted T cells, or PBMCs.

The CDR3 loop spans 17 amino acids. Trimming at V came to 2 bases and at J to 0 bases, leaving 9 bases not matched to a gene. Germline-derived CDR1 and CDR2 are LGHNA and YNFKEQ. As originally analysed: Cell counts per sample came from amplifying reference gene primers. TCRdb's copy holds only in-frame clones and misses some; the assay was immunoSEQ multiplex PCR. V and J calls and clone size come straight from that table; D and trimming were deduced from the DNA. The sample includes about 240,000 clones, around 85% of them seen just once. Sequenced: peripheral blood. This chain uses TRBV4-2 with TRBJ1-1; 7 positions match TRBD1. The sequence was obtained from a woman of 80 years or more with acute or convalescent COVID-19. The CDR3 spells CASSQSWDSSMNTEAFF. Here the CDR3 DNA reads TGTGCCAGCAGCCAATCCTGGGACAGTTCCATGAACACTGAAGCTTTCTTT.